The TCR beta chain described here comes from a study of blood T cell repertoires in COVID-19. Turning to the study itself: T cells, B-cell-depleted T cells, or PBMCs supplied cDNA or gDNA.

Clones were read by immunoSEQ multiplex PCR, and TCRdb kept only the in-frame ones, dropping some. Of around 300,000 clones listed, 85% to 90% were seen once; the top ten hold roughly 2.9%. Sequenced: peripheral blood. This TCR derives from a woman in her twenties or thirties with COVID-19, enrolled during active disease.

The CDR3 protein is CASSLGLTNTEAFF. CDR3 nucleotides: TGTGCCAGCAGCTTGGGGCTGACGAACACTGAAGCTTTCTTT. The rearrangement joins TRBV11-2 to TRBJ1-1; tentatively, D is TRBD1 (5 bases). Trimming shortened V by 3 bases and J by 1 base, and 9 bases separated the two germline ends. Germline V lookup: CDR1 SGHAT, CDR2 FQNNGV. CDR3 size: 14 residues.